The clone carrying this T cell receptor beta chain was seen only once. The data originate from a study of blood T cells in healthy people across ages. Per germline, CDR1 SQVTM and CDR2 ANQGSEA. The CDR3 runs 14 residues. V lost 7 bases and J lost 0; bases outside the gene matches: 3. Sample-barcoded 5' priming and a J-beta primer mix drove a second PCR of roughly 7 to 11 cycles. TCRdb ran MiXCR on the 5' RACE reads and lists one entry per CDR3 protein. This sample has about 570,000 distinct CDR3 sequences, with roughly 29% found just once. The origin of this receptor is a woman aged 70-85 years in good health. The chain recombines TRBV29-1 with TRBJ2-2, with 9 bases matching TRBD1. Material for sequencing was blood. Here the CDR3 DNA reads TGCAGCGGAAGGACAGGGGCGAACACCGGGGAGCTGTTTTTT. It encodes CSGRTGANTGELFF.